The rows below give T cell receptor beta chains drawn from one sample of a study of beta chain features in type 1 diabetes. Here immunoSEQ multiplex PCR was the method, and the copy in TCRdb shows in-frame clones only, minus some. The data hold more than 350,000 clones, with around 10% observed a single time. The specimen sequenced was naive CD4+ T cells from blood. These receptors all stem from a woman aged 18-29 years in good health. Each CDR3 is given with its conserved first and last residue. Each record gives: clone size, D gene, V gene, J gene, CDR3 protein, CDR3 DNA. The D gene is left open where the match is weak. For some rows the clone size is stated as once, few or many, or as a class when expanded; others skip it.

few,NA,TRBV9,TRBJ2-3,CASSVTTGTYTQYF,TGTGCCAGCAGCGTAACTACAGGCACGTATACGCAGTATTTT
few,TRBD2,TRBV7-2,TRBJ2-3,CASSSTSGGYPNTDTQYF,TGTGCCAGCAGCTCAACTAGCGGGGGGTACCCTAACACAGATACGCAGTATTTT
NA,NA,TRBV28,TRBJ2-5,CASSLELGGETQYF,TGTGCCAGCAGTTTGGAATTAGGGGGAGAGACCCAGTACTTC
NA,NA,TRBV30,TRBJ1-1,CAWTADRGTEAFF,TGTGCCTGGACCGCGGACAGAGGCACTGAAGCTTTCTTT
few,NA,TRBV4-2,TRBJ2-3,CASSQKNRGLGDTQYF,TGTGCCAGCAGCCAAAAGAACAGGGGACTTGGGGATACGCAGTATTTT
NA,TRBD2,TRBV6-5,TRBJ2-3,CASRTSGSRDTQYF,TGTGCCAGCAGGACTAGCGGGAGTCGAGATACGCAGTATTTT
few,NA,TRBV30,TRBJ1-4,CAWSVLGKGEKLFF,TGTGCCTGGAGTGTACTGGGGAAGGGTGAAAAACTGTTTTTT
NA,TRBD2,TRBV7-6,TRBJ2-2,CASRQALAGGTGTGELFF,TGTGCCAGCAGACAAGCTTTAGCGGGAGGTACGGGCACCGGGGAGCTGTTTTTT
few,TRBD2,TRBV7-9,TRBJ2-7,CASTREGLLYEQYF,TGTGCCAGCACCCGGGAGGGGCTTCTTTACGAGCAGTACTTC
NA,TRBD2,TRBV7-6,TRBJ2-3,CASSLGAAGGSTDTQYF,TGTGCCAGCAGCTTAGGCGCAGCGGGAGGGTCGACAGATACGCAGTATTTT
NA,TRBD1,TRBV28,TRBJ1-1,CASSYRGLGNTEAFF,TGTGCCAGCAGTTACAGGGGCCTAGGGAACACTGAAGCTTTCTTT
NA,NA,TRBV11-3,TRBJ2-1,CASSASRNEQFF,TGTGCCAGCAGCGCCTCTAGGAATGAGCAGTTCTTC
few,NA,TRBV20-1,TRBJ1-2,CSAREGYGYTF,TGCAGTGCTAGAGAAGGATATGGCTACACCTTC
NA,NA,TRBV7-8,TRBJ1-2,CASSLEAEYYGYTF,TGTGCCAGCAGCTTAGAGGCAGAATACTATGGCTACACCTTC
NA,NA,TRBV7-8,TRBJ1-2,CASSLDQEYYGYTF,TGTGCCAGCTCCCTGGACCAGGAGTACTATGGCTACACCTTC
few,TRBD1,TRBV7-3,TRBJ2-1,CASATGSSYNEQFF,TGTGCCAGTGCGACAGGGAGCTCCTACAATGAGCAGTTCTTC
NA,NA,TRBV30,TRBJ1-1,CAWKKDSEAFF,TGTGCCTGGAAGAAGGACAGTGAAGCTTTCTTT
few,NA,TRBV15,TRBJ1-6,CATSRTTVENSPLHF,TGTGCCACCAGCAGGACGACAGTGGAAAATTCACCCCTCCACTTT
NA,NA,TRBV4-1,TRBJ1-2,CASSQLGGYTF,TGCGCCAGCAGCCAATTGGGCGGCTACACCTTC
NA,TRBD2,TRBV7-2,TRBJ2-5,CASSSPREWGETQYF,TGTGCCAGCAGCTCCCCGCGGGAGTGGGGGGAGACCCAGTACTTC
NA,TRBD1,TRBV4-3,TRBJ2-7,CASSQDQWTGSYEQYF,TGCGCCAGCAGCCAAGATCAATGGACAGGGTCCTACGAGCAGTACTTC
few,NA,TRBV18,TRBJ2-2,CASSPDTYGELFF,TGTGCCAGCTCACCAGATACGTACGGGGAGCTGTTTTTT
many,NA,TRBV13,TRBJ2-5,CASRVLVQETQYF,TGTGCCAGCAGGGTACTGGTGCAAGAGACCCAGTACTTC
few,TRBD1,TRBV18,TRBJ1-2,CASSPGQGARGYTF,TGTGCCAGCTCACCGGGACAGGGGGCGCGAGGCTACACCTTC
few,NA,TRBV28,TRBJ2-5,CASSLKGYQETQYF,TGTGCCAGCAGTTTAAAGGGTTACCAAGAGACCCAGTACTTC
NA,NA,TRBV4-1,TRBJ2-3,CASSLLAGSMDTQYF,TGCGCCAGCAGCCTCCTGGCCGGTAGTATGGATACGCAGTATTTT
NA,NA,TRBV25-1,TRBJ2-7,CASSSNSQADYEQYF,TGTGCCAGCAGTTCTAACTCCCAAGCGGATTACGAGCAGTACTTC
NA,NA,TRBV5-4,TRBJ2-7,CASSANEQYF,TGTGCCAGCTCAGCGAACGAGCAGTACTTC
few,NA,TRBV16,TRBJ2-2,CASSPDTTGELFF,TGTGCCAGCAGTCCGGACACCACCGGGGAGCTGTTTTTT
few,NA,TRBV9,TRBJ2-1,CASSVAINRANEQFF,TGTGCCAGCAGCGTAGCCATTAATAGGGCGAATGAGCAGTTCTTC
NA,TRBD1,TRBV5-1,TRBJ2-3,CASSPGDREADTQYF,TGCGCCAGCAGCCCGGGGGACAGGGAGGCAGATACGCAGTATTTT
NA,TRBD1,TRBV27,TRBJ1-6,CATRRTGYSPLHF,TGTGCCACTCGCCGGACAGGCTATTCACCCCTCCACTTT
NA,TRBD1,TRBV27,TRBJ2-7,CASRQRQGARYEQYF,TGTGCCAGCAGACAACGACAGGGGGCCCGGTACGAGCAGTACTTC
few,TRBD1,TRBV5-1,TRBJ2-3,CASSTGQGKDTQYF,TGCGCCAGCAGCACGGGACAGGGGAAAGATACGCAGTATTTT
few,NA,TRBV12-5,TRBJ2-1,CASGPRGRGRDNEQFF,TGTGCTAGTGGGCCCCGGGGCCGGGGACGAGACAATGAGCAGTTCTTC
few,TRBD1,TRBV27,TRBJ2-3,CASSLQGASTDTQYF,TGTGCCAGCAGTTTGCAGGGGGCTAGCACAGATACGCAGTATTTT
NA,NA,TRBV20-1,TRBJ1-1,CSARERSGAFF,TGCAGTGCTAGAGAAAGGAGTGGGGCTTTCTTT
NA,TRBD2,TRBV6-1,TRBJ2-5,CASSKGVREVGLETQYF,TGTGCCAGCAGTAAAGGGGTACGGGAGGTCGGGTTGGAGACCCAGTACTTC
NA,TRBD2,TRBV18,TRBJ2-5,CASSPWTSGQETQYF,TGTGCCAGCTCACCATGGACTAGCGGCCAAGAGACCCAGTACTTC
few,TRBD1,TRBV7-2,TRBJ2-7,CASSSRQGTYEQYF,TGTGCCAGCAGCTCCCGACAGGGAACCTACGAGCAGTACTTC
few,TRBD2,TRBV4-1,TRBJ2-3,CASRRLAGGTDTQYF,TGCGCCAGCAGGCGACTAGCGGGAGGCACAGATACGCAGTATTTT
NA,NA,TRBV9,TRBJ2-1,CASQPRGSFADEQFF,TGTGCCAGCCAACCCAGAGGATCCTTCGCTGATGAGCAGTTCTTC
few,NA,TRBV19,TRBJ2-3,CATGAGQNTDTQYF,TGTGCCACCGGGGCGGGACAGAACACAGATACGCAGTATTTT
NA,TRBD1,TRBV7-9,TRBJ1-6,CASSAGTAQNSPLHF,TGTGCCAGCAGCGCCGGGACAGCGCAAAATTCACCCCTCCACTTT
NA,TRBD1,TRBV11-2,TRBJ1-6,CASSIHRGNSPLHF,TGTGCCAGCAGCATTCACAGGGGAAATTCACCCCTCCACTTT
NA,NA,TRBV7-2,TRBJ2-3,CASSLQGQTRTDTQYF,TGTGCCAGCAGCCTCCAAGGACAGACGCGGACAGATACGCAGTATTTT
few,NA,TRBV27,TRBJ1-2,CASSLQAKTGYTF,TGTGCCAGCAGTTTACAGGCCAAGACGGGCTACACCTTC
few,TRBD2,TRBV9,TRBJ2-2,CASSVAPGGLDTGELFF,TGTGCCAGCAGCGTAGCCCCGGGGGGGCTTGACACCGGGGAGCTGTTTTTT